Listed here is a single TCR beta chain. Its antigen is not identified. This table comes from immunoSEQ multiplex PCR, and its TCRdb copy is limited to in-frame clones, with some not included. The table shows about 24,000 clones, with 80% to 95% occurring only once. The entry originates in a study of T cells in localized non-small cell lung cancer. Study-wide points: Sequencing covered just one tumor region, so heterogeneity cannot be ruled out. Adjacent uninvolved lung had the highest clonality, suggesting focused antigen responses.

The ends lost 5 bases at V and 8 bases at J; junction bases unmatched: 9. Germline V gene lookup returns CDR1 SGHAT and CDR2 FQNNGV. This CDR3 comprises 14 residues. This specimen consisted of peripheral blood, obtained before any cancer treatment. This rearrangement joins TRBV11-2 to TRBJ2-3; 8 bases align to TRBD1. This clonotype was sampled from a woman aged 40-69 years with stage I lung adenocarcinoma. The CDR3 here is CASSGQGRAGTQYF. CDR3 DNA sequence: TGTGCCAGCAGCGGACAGGGACGGGCTGGTACGCAGTATTTT.